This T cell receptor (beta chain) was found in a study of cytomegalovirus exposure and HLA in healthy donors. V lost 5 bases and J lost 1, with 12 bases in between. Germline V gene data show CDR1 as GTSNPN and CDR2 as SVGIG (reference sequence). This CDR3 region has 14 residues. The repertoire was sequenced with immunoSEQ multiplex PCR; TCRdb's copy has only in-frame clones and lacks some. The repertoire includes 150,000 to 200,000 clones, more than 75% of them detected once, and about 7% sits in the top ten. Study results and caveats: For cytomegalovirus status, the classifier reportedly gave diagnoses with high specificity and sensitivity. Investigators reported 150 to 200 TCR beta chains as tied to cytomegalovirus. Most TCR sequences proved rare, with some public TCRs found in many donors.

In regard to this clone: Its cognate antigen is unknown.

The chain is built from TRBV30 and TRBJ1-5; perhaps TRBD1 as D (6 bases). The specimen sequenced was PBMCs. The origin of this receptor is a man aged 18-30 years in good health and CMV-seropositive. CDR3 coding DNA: TGTGCCTGGGGGGGCACGAAAAGCAATCAGCCCCAGCATTTT. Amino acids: CAWGGTKSNQPQHF.